One sample yielded the 26 T cell receptor beta chains listed below, sequenced in a study of shared clonotypes between healthy human individuals. Profiled with immunoSEQ multiplex PCR; TCRdb holds only in-frame clones, not every one. The profile shows about 1.5 million clones, roughly 97% of them singletons. The specimen sequenced was naive CD4+ T cells sorted from blood. Sample subset: CD45RA+ positively selected. The origin of the receptors is a man aged 30 to 39 in good health.

V usage is TRBV5-5 and J usage is TRBJ2-7; 9 bases match TRBD2. Germline V gives CDR1 SGHKS, CDR2 YYEKEE (reference sequence). V lost 10 bases, J lost 2 bases, and 13 bases stayed unmatched. CDR3 length equals 15 residues. The DNA for the CDR3 is TGTGCCTCATGGCGGGCGGGAGGGCCTCCCTACGAGCAGTACTTC. It codes for CASWRAGGPPYEQYF.

The chain couples TRBV7-9 to TRBJ2-2, with TRBD2 identical over 7 bases. Germline V CDR1 and CDR2: SEHNR, FQNEAQ (reference sequence). This CDR3 region has 17 residues. The V segment lost 6 bases and the J segment 1 base; nucleotides outside the gene matches: 11. The CDR3 DNA is TGTGCCAGCAGTAAATCCAAAGCGGGGAAGAACACCGGGGAGCTGTTTTTT. This encodes CASSKSKAGKNTGELFF.

The chain carries TRBV10-3 and TRBJ1-1; 9 bases are shared with TRBD1. Germline V gene lookup returns CDR1 ENHRY and CDR2 SYGVKD. J was trimmed by 2 bases and V by 7 bases; bases with no gene match: 8. The CDR3 spans 15 residues. This chain's CDR3 is CAIKPGQGPNTEAFF. CDR3 DNA: TGTGCCATCAAGCCGGGACAGGGACCCAACACTGAAGCTTTCTTT.

This clone was observed a few times. This chain uses TRBV5-6 with TRBJ2-2, with 15 bases that match TRBD2. J lost 6 bases, V lost 4 bases, and 4 bases had no gene match. The CDR3 consists of 16 residues. Germline CDR1 reads SGHDT; CDR2 reads YYEEEE. CDR3 sequence (DNA): TGTGCCAGCAGCCTGCGGACTAGCGGGAGGGCCGGGGAGCTGTTTTTT. It encodes CASSLRTSGRAGELFF.

The rearrangement uses TRBV5-4 and TRBJ2-3; 7 bases match TRBD1. Per germline, CDR1 SGHNT and CDR2 YYREEE (reference sequence). V lost 5 bases and J lost 6; bases outside the gene matches: 21. The CDR3 sequence is 18 residues long. CDR3 residues: CASSSGTASRRSSDTQYF. The CDR3 DNA follows: TGTGCCAGCAGTTCCGGGACAGCCTCCCGACGAAGTAGTGATACGCAGTATTTT.

This clone was detected once. The chain joins TRBV7-6 to TRBJ1-2, with 9 bases lining up with TRBD1. The germline CDR1 and CDR2 sequences are SGHVS and FNYEAQ. This CDR3 has 15 amino acids. V gave up 1 base and J gave up 10 bases; unmatched junction bases: 10. CDR3 sequence reads: CASSLGGRTGATYTF. As DNA, the CDR3 is TGTGCCAGCAGCTTAGGGGGGCGGACAGGGGCGACCTACACCTTC.

The chain has TRBV5-1 and TRBJ1-1, with unresolved D. V was clipped by 0 bases and J by 6 bases, with 9 bases between them. The CDR3 is 13 residues long. Germline V gene sequence: CDR1 SGHRS, CDR2 YFSETQ. CDR3 DNA sequence: TGCGCCAGCAGCTTGGCCGTCGGGGCTGAAGCTTTCTTT. Amino acids: CASSLAVGAEAFF.

This chain joins TRBV9 and TRBJ2-7; 9 bases match TRBD2. V shed 0 bases, J shed 6 bases, and the junction held 10 bases outside the gene matches. Germline V CDR1 and CDR2: SGDLS, YYNGEE. The length of the CDR3 is 16 residues. CDR3 in DNA: TGTGCCAGCAGCGTAGATCCCTCAGCGGGAGGAGGCGAGCAGTACTTC. Translated: CASSVDPSAGGGEQYF.

This chain connects TRBV10-3 to TRBJ2-7, with TRBD1 matching over 7 bases. The CDR3 length is 14 residues. V lost 5 bases, J lost 6 bases, and 10 bases stayed unmatched. Germline V lookup: CDR1 ENHRY, CDR2 SYGVKD. In DNA, the CDR3 is TGTGCCATCAGTCTCTTTTCACAGGGGCGCGAGCAGTACTTC. Translation: CAISLFSQGREQYF.

The rearrangement links TRBV29-1 to TRBJ2-1, with a weak D call TRBD1 (6 bases). V shed 4 bases and J shed 0 bases, with 7 bases lying between them. The CDR3 loop spans 13 amino acids. CDR1 and CDR2 (germline): SQVTM, ANQGSEA. CDR3 amino acids: CSVVGASYNEQFF. The CDR3 DNA reads as TGCAGCGTTGTGGGGGCCTCCTACAATGAGCAGTTCTTC.

The chain uses TRBV6-5 and TRBJ2-7; 7 positions match TRBD2. The junction had 1 base not matched to a gene; V was cut back by 3 bases and J by 2 bases. The CDR3 is 13 amino acids. The germline V gene encodes CDR1 MNHEY and CDR2 SVGAGI. The CDR3 DNA reads TGTGCCAGCAGTTATGGGACTACCTACGAGCAGTACTTC. This translates into CASSYGTTYEQYF.

The chain couples TRBV19 to TRBJ2-7; the match to TRBD1 covers 10 bases. CDR3 length equals 15 residues. The germline CDR1 and CDR2 sequences are LNHDA and SQIVND (reference sequence). V lost 5 bases, J lost 4 bases, and 8 bases stayed unmatched. CDR3 nucleotide sequence: TGTGCCAGTAGTCGATCCGGGACAGGGGTATACGAGCAGTACTTC. It is translated as CASSRSGTGVYEQYF.

This chain connects TRBV5-1 to TRBJ2-7; D not resolved. With 0 bases removed from V and 2 bases from J, the gap between germline ends came to 9 bases. The germline gives CDR1 SGHRS, CDR2 YFSETQ. CDR3 length: 14 amino acids. CDR3 nucleotide sequence: TGCGCCAGCAGCTTGGACACGCTGGCCTACGAGCAGTACTTC. This gives the protein CASSLDTLAYEQYF.

J is TRBJ2-7 and V is TRBV19, with D possibly being TRBD1 (5 bases). CDR1 is LNHDA, CDR2 SQIVND, per germline (reference sequence). The CDR3 loop spans 16 amino acids. V lost 4 bases and J lost 4, with 20 bases in between. CDR3 amino acids: CASSNRPARATYEQYF. The CDR3 bases are TGTGCCAGTAGTAATCGTCCAGCCAGGGCGACATACGAGCAGTACTTC. Full variable domain (outside the CDR3, taken from reference TRBV19 and TRBJ2-7): DGGITQSPKYLFRKEGQNVTLSCEQNLNHDAMYWYRQDPGQGLRLIYYSQIVNDFQKGDIAEGYSVSREKKESFPLTVTSAQKNPTAFYLCASSNRPARATYEQYFGPGTRLTVT.

The chain couples TRBV28 to TRBJ2-1; D is undetermined. Trimming cost V 10 bases and J 9 bases, with 10 bases left between them. CDR3 length: 10 residues. Per the germline V gene, CDR1 is MDHEN and CDR2 is SYDVKM. CDR3 protein: CATGRGEQFF. CDR3 nucleotide sequence: TGTGCCACCGGACGCGGTGAGCAGTTCTTC.

This clone is a singleton in its sample. The V gene is TRBV5-6, the J gene TRBJ1-1; TRBD1 might be the D (6 bases). Per germline, CDR1 SGHDT and CDR2 YYEEEE. The CDR3 runs to 18 residues. Trimming shortened V by 4 bases and J by 0 bases, and 22 bases separated the two germline ends. Here the CDR3 reads CASSPKGGAEGVNTEAFF. For the CDR3, the DNA is TGTGCCAGCAGCCCCAAAGGCGGGGCAGAGGGGGTGAACACTGAAGCTTTCTTT.

The chain is built from TRBV2 and TRBJ2-7; 8 nucleotides agree with TRBD1. Germline V lookup: CDR1 SNHLY, CDR2 FYNNEI. The CDR3 runs 16 residues. The V and J ends lost 2 bases and 1 base, in that order; junction bases with no gene match: 7. CDR3 nucleotide sequence: TGTGCCAGCAGTGAAAGGTGGACAGGGAAGTCCTACGAGCAGTACTTC. Translating it yields CASSERWTGKSYEQYF.

The chain recombines TRBV5-1 with TRBJ2-1; 10 bases are a match to TRBD1. V was pared by 4 bases and J by 3 bases, with 7 bases of the junction left unmatched. This CDR3 region has 16 residues. Germline V lookup: CDR1 SGHRS, CDR2 YFSETQ. The CDR3 here is CASSLLGQGGYNEQFF. CDR3 nucleotides: TGCGCCAGCAGCCTCCTAGGACAGGGGGGCTACAATGAGCAGTTCTTC.

The chain couples TRBV7-9 to TRBJ2-3; D gene unclear. CDR3 length equals 13 residues. V lost 1 base to trimming and J lost 3 bases, with 5 bases between them. Germline assignment: CDR1 SEHNR and CDR2 FQNEAQ (reference sequence). Here the CDR3 DNA reads TGTGCCAGCAGCTTAGGGCCGACAGATACGCAGTATTTT. As protein: CASSLGPTDTQYF.

This sequence joins TRBV6-5 and TRBJ2-4, with 9 bases that match TRBD1. The CDR3 runs to 13 residues. CDR1 and CDR2 (germline): MNHEY, SVGAGI. After removal of 6 bases from V and 12 bases from J, the junction contained 9 bases not matched to a gene. CDR3 protein: CASSDRDRVNQYF. The CDR3 coding sequence is TGTGCCAGCAGCGACCGGGACAGGGTCAATCAGTACTTC.

The J gene is TRBJ2-7, the V gene TRBV6-6; no firm D call. CDR1 is MNHNY and CDR2 is SVGAGI in the germline V gene (reference sequence). The CDR3 sequence is 13 residues long. The V end lost 8 bases, the J end lost 3 bases, and 14 bases lay between the germline ends. The CDR3 region is CASPPTKIYEQYF. CDR3 DNA sequence: TGTGCCAGCCCTCCCACAAAGATCTACGAGCAGTACTTC.

The chain joins TRBV27 to TRBJ2-2; 11 bases fit TRBD2. The germline V gene encodes CDR1 MNHEY and CDR2 SMNVEV (reference sequence). V was pared by 5 bases and J by 6 bases, with 2 bases of the junction left unmatched. The CDR3 has 14 residues. CDR3 DNA: TGTGCCAGCAGTCCTAGCGGGAGGTCCGGGGAGCTGTTTTTT. This translates into CASSPSGRSGELFF.

The rearrangement joins TRBV19 to TRBJ2-7; perhaps TRBD2 as D (5 bases). The CDR3 has 15 residues. Germline V gene data show CDR1 as LNHDA and CDR2 as SQIVND (reference sequence). V was shortened by 7 bases and J by 0 bases, with 16 bases between the two germline ends. The CDR3: CASTPNAGSSYEQYF. In DNA form, the CDR3 reads TGTGCCAGTACCCCTAACGCGGGCAGCTCCTACGAGCAGTACTTC.

The V gene is TRBV27, the J gene TRBJ2-5; 8 bases fit TRBD2. V was pared by 6 bases and J by 2 bases, with 17 bases of the junction left unmatched. Germline CDR1 reads MNHEY; CDR2 reads SMNVEV (reference sequence). The CDR3 sequence is 18 residues long. The DNA of the CDR3 is TGTGCCAGCAGCCTCCGCCGGGGGGTTAGCGGGATACAAGAGACCCAGTACTTC. This codes for CASSLRRGVSGIQETQYF.

CDR3 in DNA: TGTGCCAGCAGCTTAGTGGTCAGCACAGATACGCAGTATTTT. It translates to CASSLVVSTDTQYF. V is TRBV6-5 and J is TRBJ2-3; no reliable D call. V lost 6 bases to trimming and J lost 0 bases, with 10 bases between them. The germline CDR1 and CDR2 sequences are MNHEY and SVGAGI. The CDR3 runs to 14 residues.

V usage is TRBV7-8 and J usage is TRBJ2-5; a possible D gene is TRBD2 (5 bases). In germline, CDR1 is SGHVS, CDR2 FQNEAQ. This CDR3 region has 13 residues. Trimming removed 3 bases at V and 9 bases at J, with 14 bases between. The CDR3 region is CASSFDQTGSQYF. CDR3 sequence (DNA): TGTGCCAGCAGCTTTGACCAGACGGGGTCCCAGTACTTC.